These 7 T cell receptor beta chains share one sample of origin, sequenced in a study of early T cells in non-severe SARS-CoV-2 infection. A single record per CDR3 protein comes from TCRdb applying MiXCR to the 5' RACE reads. The sample records approximately 120,000 distinct CDR3 sequences, 15% being singletons. The sequencing input was whole blood. The receptors stem from an adult who was a healthcare worker with PCR-confirmed SARS-CoV-2 infection or an uninfected control (not recorded which).

The chain couples TRBV2 to TRBJ2-6, with D unclear. Trimming left V 7 bases short and J 2 bases short, with 9 bases between. The CDR3 totals 14 residues. Germline CDR1 and CDR2: SNHLY and FYNNEI. CDR3 bases: TGTGCCAGCATGGATCGGACTGGGGCCAACGTCCTGACTTTC. It encodes CASMDRTGANVLTF. The full variable domain, in which reference TRBV2 and TRBJ2-6 provide the parts outside the CDR3, is EPEVTQTPSHQVTQMGQEVILRCVPISNHLYFYWYRQILGQKVEFLVSFYNNEISEKSEIFDDQFSVERPDGSNFTLKIRSTKLEDSAMYFCASMDRTGANVLTFGAGSRLTVL.

This sequence joins TRBV5-1 and TRBJ2-4, with 8 nucleotides matching TRBD1. CDR1 and CDR2 from the germline V gene are SGHRS and YFSETQ. CDR3 length: 14 residues. Unmatched junction bases numbered 2, after V lost 0 bases and J lost 6 bases. This chain's CDR3 is CASSLVGQGNIQYF. The CDR3 nucleotides read TGCGCCAGCAGCTTGGTTGGACAGGGAAACATTCAGTACTTC.

The CDR3 region is CSARAATGARRNEQFF. The CDR3 nucleotides are TGCAGTGCTAGAGCTGCGACAGGGGCCCGAAGGAATGAGCAGTTCTTC. This chain uses TRBV20-1 with TRBJ2-1; TRBD1 matches at 8 bases. Losses at the gene ends were 1 base for V and 7 bases for J; bases not matched to a gene: 12. This CDR3 has 16 residues. Germline values: CDR1 DFQATT, CDR2 SNEGSKA (reference sequence).

The V call is TRBV20-1, the J call TRBJ1-6; no reliable D call. In germline, CDR1 is DFQATT, CDR2 SNEGSKA (reference sequence). V lost 4 bases, J lost 6 bases, and 10 bases lay in between. The CDR3 is made up of 13 amino acids. CDR3 DNA: TGCAGTGCTATCTCAGGAACTAATTCACCCCTCCACTTT. Residues: CSAISGTNSPLHF.

The J gene is TRBJ1-2, the V gene TRBV5-1; 7 bases align to TRBD1. The V gene end was trimmed by 4 bases and the J gene end by 8 bases; junction bases not matched to a gene: 8. The length of the CDR3 is 13 residues. Germline V gene lookup returns CDR1 SGHRS and CDR2 YFSETQ. The CDR3 sequence is CASSPTGLEGYTF. DNA of the CDR3: TGCGCCAGCAGCCCGACAGGGCTAGAAGGCTACACCTTC.

This sequence joins TRBV5-4 and TRBJ2-6, with D uncertain. The length of the CDR3 is 16 residues. Trimming pared 4 bases from V and 0 bases from J, leaving 11 bases between. CDR1 and CDR2 from the germline V gene are SGHNT and YYREEE (reference sequence). In DNA form, the CDR3 reads TGTGCCAGCAGCCCTGAGGTGGGCTCTGGGGCCAACGTCCTGACTTTC. This codes for CASSPEVGSGANVLTF.

The CDR3 DNA sequence: TGTGCCAGCAGTTTATCGGTCGCAAATTCACCCCTCCACTTT. Amino acids: CASSLSVANSPLHF. The chain is built from TRBV28 and TRBJ1-6; D gene ambiguous. The V gene's germline CDR1 is MDHEN and CDR2 SYDVKM. The CDR3 contains 14 residues. Trimming removed 1 base at V and 7 bases at J, with 8 bases between.